The 18 T cell receptor beta chains listed next were all sequenced from one sample in a study of blood T cells in healthy people across ages (dated by TCRdb to between 2014 and 2017). Receptor amplification or capture employed 5' RACE. The sample was run on an Illumina HiSeq 2500. A second 7 to 11 cycle PCR used a sample-barcoded 5' primer and a J-beta primer mix. The public reads were run again by TCRdb, first through fastp at Q25 and then through MiXCR, and only productive beta chains were kept. Identical CDR3 proteins give one entry, which carries the most common genes and DNA. The sample yields a few hundred thousand distinct CDR3 sequences; roughly 27% were counted once. Around 29% of the sample is in the top ten clones. Sequenced input: blood. These receptors came from a woman between 70 and 85 years old in good health.

This clonotype was seen ten or more times. Here the CDR3 reads CASSFAGQETQYF. The CDR3 coding sequence is TGTGCCAGCAGTTTTGCAGGGCAAGAGACCCAGTACTTC. V and J are TRBV12-3 or TRBV12-4 and TRBJ2-5; maybe TRBD1 (5 bases). CDR3 length: 13 residues. V lost 3 bases to trimming and J lost 2 bases, with 7 bases between them.

This chain uses TRBV18 with TRBJ1-6; 11 bases are shared with TRBD1. Looked up from germline, CDR1 is KGHSH and CDR2 is LQKENI. The CDR3 is 17 amino acids. V lost 4 bases and J lost 8; bases outside the gene matches: 10. CDR3 in DNA: TGTGCCAGCTCACGAAAGGCCCCGGGACAGGGGGATTCACCCCTCCACTTT. This gives the protein CASSRKAPGQGDSPLHF.

The rearrangement uses TRBV7-2 and TRBJ2-7; D may be TRBD1 or TRBD2 (6 bases each). The CDR3 is 16 residues long. The V and J ends lost 1 base and 3 bases respectively, with 16 bases between them. Germline loops: CDR1 SGHTA, CDR2 FQGNSA. In DNA, the CDR3 is TGTGCCAGCAGCTTAGACGGGGGCCGGTTTGGCTACGAGCAGTACTTC. It translates to CASSLDGGRFGYEQYF.

This clonotype was counted between two and nine times. The chain is built from TRBV12-3 or TRBV12-4 and TRBJ1-3; TRBD1 is a possible D gene (5 bases). CDR3 length: 14 residues. Trimming took off 1 base at V and 3 bases at J, with 7 bases between the two ends. CDR3 DNA sequence: TGTGCCAGCAGTTTAGGGGACGGTGGAAACACCATATATTTT. This sequence encodes CASSLGDGGNTIYF.

This sequence joins TRBV12-3 or TRBV12-4 and TRBJ1-6; possible D gene TRBD1, 5 bases. This CDR3 is built from 14 residues. With 6 bases removed from V and 7 bases from J, the gap between germline ends came to 13 bases. The CDR3 DNA follows: TGTGCCAGCAGAACCGGGACGGGGAATTCACCCCTCCACTTT. It specifies CASRTGTGNSPLHF.

This clonotype was detected many times. The chain joins TRBV5-1 to TRBJ2-3, with 9 positions matching TRBD2. The germline gives CDR1 SGHRS, CDR2 YFSETQ. The CDR3 consists of 14 residues. J gave up 5 bases and V 6 bases, and 7 bases lay outside the gene matches. CDR3 coding DNA: TGCGCCAGCACGGCGCGGGAGGGGGAAGATACGCAGTATTTT. Translation gives CASTAREGEDTQYF.

CDR3 amino acids: CASSFIGTSENEQFF. The CDR3 DNA sequence: TGTGCCAGCAGCTTTATCGGGACTAGCGAGAATGAGCAGTTCTTC. The chain recombines TRBV7-2 with TRBJ2-1; 10 bases map to TRBD2. The V gene end was trimmed by 3 bases and the J gene end by 7 bases; junction bases not matched to a gene: 6. The germline gives CDR1 SGHTA, CDR2 FQGNSA. This CDR3 spans 15 amino acids.

This clonotype appeared a single time. The chain recombines TRBV6-1 with TRBJ2-1; TRBD1 aligns across 8 bases. With 0 bases clipped from V and 5 bases from J, the junction kept 6 bases outside the gene matches. CDR3 length: 16 amino acids. Germline CDR1 is MNHNS and CDR2 is SASEGT. This CDR3 reads CASSEASRGPHNEQFF. CDR3 DNA sequence: TGTGCCAGCAGTGAAGCGTCCAGGGGGCCCCACAATGAGCAGTTCTTC.

This clonotype appeared once. The chain joins TRBV5-1 to TRBJ2-3, with D perhaps TRBD1 or TRBD2 (6 bases each). This CDR3 region has 16 residues. The germline V gene encodes CDR1 SGHRS and CDR2 YFSETQ. V was cut by 4 bases and J by 2 bases, with 17 bases left in between. The DNA of the CDR3 is TGCGCCAGCAGCCCCCAAGGTCGGGGGCCCACAGATACGCAGTATTTT. Its protein is CASSPQGRGPTDTQYF.

This chain links TRBV5-1 with TRBJ2-7, with D maybe TRBD1 (6 bases). There are 16 residues in the CDR3. With 5 bases removed from V and 4 bases from J, the gap between germline ends came to 22 bases. Looked up from germline, CDR1 is SGHRS and CDR2 is YFSETQ. CDR3 bases: TGCGCCAGCAGGGCAGGAGAGCTTGGGGGCTTTTACGAGCAGTACTTC. This gives the protein CASRAGELGGFYEQYF. The entire variable domain, with the rest obtained from reference TRBV5-1 and TRBJ2-7, is as follows: KAGVTQTPRYLIKTRGQQVTLSCSPISGHRSVSWYQQTPGQGLQFLFEYFSETQRNKGNFPGRFSGRQFSNSRSEMNVSTLELGDSALYLCASRAGELGGFYEQYFGPGTRLTVT.

The chain recombines TRBV25-1 with TRBJ2-5; D call uncertain. Trimming cost V 4 bases and J 5 bases, with 20 bases left between them. The CDR3 totals 16 residues. Germline loops: CDR1 MGHDK, CDR2 SYGVNS. CDR3 nucleotide sequence: TGTGCCAGCAGTGTCGGCGGCGTGGGGATGGGGGAGACCCAGTACTTC. Amino acids: CASSVGGVGMGETQYF.

This clonotype came up a few times. This rearrangement joins TRBV7-2 to TRBJ1-3; D gene ambiguous. This CDR3 is 15 amino acids long. V lost 6 bases and J lost 4, with 16 bases in between. Germline V gene data show CDR1 as SGHTA and CDR2 as FQGNSA. CDR3 DNA sequence: TGTGCCAGCAGTTCCCTGGGAGGGTGGGGAAACACCATATATTTT. It translates to CASSSLGGWGNTIYF.

This clonotype has only a few counts. The CDR3 nucleotides read TGTGCCAGCAGCTTGTTAGGACTAGCGGGACTCCCAGGCACAGATACGCAGTATTTT. It encodes CASSLLGLAGLPGTDTQYF. This rearrangement joins TRBV5-6 to TRBJ2-3, with 12 bases lining up with TRBD2. The V gene end was trimmed by 1 base and the J gene end by 1 base; junction bases not matched to a gene: 10. The CDR3 sequence is 19 residues long. CDR1 and CDR2 from the germline V gene are SGHDT and YYEEEE.

J is TRBJ2-1 and V is TRBV5-1, with 8 bases aligning to TRBD2. The CDR3 length is 17 residues. J was trimmed by 7 bases and V by 0 bases; bases with no gene match: 12. Germline lookup yields CDR1 SGHRS and CDR2 YFSETQ. CDR3: CASSLEGREVALNEQFF. DNA of the CDR3: TGCGCCAGCAGCTTGGAAGGGCGGGAGGTTGCCCTGAATGAGCAGTTCTTC.

This clonotype was counted once. Since a much larger clone is just one base distant, this may be a read error. The CDR3 reads CASPPTGFGYQETQYF. In DNA, the CDR3 is TGTGCCAGCCCACCAACAGGGTTTGGGTACCAAGAGACCCAGTACTTC. The chain employs TRBV18 and TRBJ2-5, with D possibly being TRBD1 (6 bases). The CDR3 runs 16 residues. The V gene's germline CDR1 is KGHSH and CDR2 LQKENI.

The gene calls are TRBV6-6 and TRBJ2-1; TRBD2 agrees at 13 bases. The V and J ends lost 5 bases and 7 bases, in that order; junction bases with no gene match: 8. Per germline, CDR1 MNHNY and CDR2 SVGAGI (reference sequence). The CDR3 is made up of 16 amino acids. CDR3: CASSILRTSGSNEQFF. Here the CDR3 DNA reads TGTGCCAGCAGTATTTTACGGACTAGCGGGAGTAATGAGCAGTTCTTC.

This chain uses TRBV19 with TRBJ2-5; D remains unclear. V was shortened by 3 bases and J by 1 base, with 9 bases between the two germline ends. Germline V gene lookup returns CDR1 LNHDA and CDR2 SQIVND (reference sequence). The CDR3 spans 14 residues. The CDR3 DNA reads as TGTGCCAGTAGTATTAAAGGCTCCCAAGAGACCCAGTACTTC. It yields the protein CASSIKGSQETQYF.

The table lists this clonotype with a few counts. The chain is built from TRBV5-5 and TRBJ2-2, with a possible D match to TRBD1 (6 bases). V was pared by 3 bases and J by 1 base, with 16 bases between. The CDR3 totals 17 residues. The V gene's germline CDR1 is SGHKS and CDR2 YYEKEE (reference sequence). Here the CDR3 reads CASSWGQGSGNTGELFF. CDR3 DNA sequence: TGTGCCAGCAGCTGGGGCCAGGGGAGCGGGAACACCGGGGAGCTGTTTTTT.